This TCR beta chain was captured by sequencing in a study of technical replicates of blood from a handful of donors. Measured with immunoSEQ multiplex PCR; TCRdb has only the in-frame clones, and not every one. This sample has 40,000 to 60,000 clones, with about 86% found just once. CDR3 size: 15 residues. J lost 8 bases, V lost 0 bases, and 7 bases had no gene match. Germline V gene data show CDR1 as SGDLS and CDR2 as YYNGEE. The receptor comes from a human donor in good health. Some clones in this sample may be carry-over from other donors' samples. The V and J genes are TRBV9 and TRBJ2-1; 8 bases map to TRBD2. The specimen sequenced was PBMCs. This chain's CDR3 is CASSVAGGGYDEQFF. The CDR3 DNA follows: TGTGCCAGCAGCGTAGCGGGGGGGGGTTATGATGAGCAGTTCTTC.